This T cell receptor (beta chain) was recovered during a study of OX40 agonist ivuxolimab in advanced cancers. A note on this clone: What it recognizes is unknown.

Sequencing used immunoSEQ multiplex PCR; TCRdb keeps in-frame clones, though not all of them. The profile shows over 80,000 clones, around 85% of them singletons. The study, taken as a whole, reports: Still undetermined is the antigen specificity of the expanded peripheral T cells.

The V gene's germline CDR1 is MGHRA and CDR2 YSYEKL. V was shortened by 0 bases and J by 8 bases, with 17 bases between the two germline ends. CDR3 length: 16 amino acids. The chain is built from TRBV4-1 and TRBJ1-5, with D tentatively TRBD1 (5 bases). Specimen: CD4+ or CD8+ T cells sorted from blood, collected in a trial of the OX40 agonist ivuxolimab. The TCR originated in an adult with an advanced solid tumor such as melanoma, head and neck, liver or kidney cancer. CDR3 sequence reads: CASSQDMGPTGKPQHF. The DNA for the CDR3 is TGCGCCAGCAGCCAAGATATGGGGCCCACCGGCAAGCCCCAGCATTTT.